The 15 T cell receptor beta chains below come from one sample, sequenced in a study of T cell responses to AZD1222 COVID-19 vaccine. TCRdb's table, derived via immunoSEQ multiplex PCR, lists solely in-frame clones and lacks some. The sample has around 80,000 clones, around nine tenths seen once; the top ten hold around 9.9%. The sequences come from peripheral blood, collected on day 0 of AZD1222 vaccination. Receptors were obtained from an adult in good health.

The chain combines TRBV19 with TRBJ2-2, with TRBD1 matching 7 bases. The J segment lost 7 bases and the V segment lost 11 bases, leaving 19 bases of the junction unmatched. This CDR3 contains 16 residues. Per the germline V gene, CDR1 is LNHDA and CDR2 is SQIVND (reference sequence). This chain's CDR3 is CAVDGGQTSSSGELFF. CDR3 sequence (DNA): TGTGCCGTAGATGGGGGACAGACCAGCTCTAGCGGGGAGCTGTTTTTT. The full variable domain, completed using reference TRBV19 and TRBJ2-2, is DGGITQSPKYLFRKEGQNVTLSCEQNLNHDAMYWYRQDPGQGLRLIYYSQIVNDFQKGDIAEGYSVSREKKESFPLTVTSAQKNPTAFYLCAVDGGQTSSSGELFFGEGSRLTVL.

The V gene is TRBV10-3, the J gene TRBJ1-1; D gene unclear. The CDR3 covers 13 residues. V was trimmed by 0 bases and J by 13 bases, leaving 15 bases between them. The germline gives CDR1 ENHRY, CDR2 SYGVKD. CDR3 sequence reads: CAISESLGPSLFF. Here the CDR3 DNA reads TGTGCCATCAGTGAGTCGTTGGGCCCGAGCCTTTTCTTT.

This sequence joins TRBV3-1 (or the pseudogene TRBV3-2) and TRBJ1-4; possibly TRBD1 for D (5 bases). V gave up 0 bases and J gave up 11 bases, with 10 bases separating them. The CDR3 extends over 13 amino acids. The germline V gene encodes CDR1 LGHDT and CDR2 YNNKEL (reference sequence). The CDR3 nucleotides are TGTGCCAGCAGCCAAGATTCAGGGTTTAAACTGTTTTTT. Its protein is CASSQDSGFKLFF.

V usage is TRBV27 and J usage is TRBJ2-3; 10 bases align to TRBD2. The germline V gene encodes CDR1 MNHEY and CDR2 SMNVEV (reference sequence). V lost 6 bases to trimming and J lost 6 bases; unmatched junction nucleotides: 6. The length of the CDR3 is 14 residues. CDR3 amino acids: CASRISGRSDTQYF. Written as DNA, the CDR3 is TGTGCCAGCAGAATTAGCGGGAGGTCCGATACGCAGTATTTT.

The V call is TRBV4-1, the J call TRBJ2-2; the D gene is possibly TRBD1 (5 bases). Looked up from germline, CDR1 is MGHRA and CDR2 is YSYEKL. V gave up 0 bases and J gave up 2 bases, with 16 bases separating them. This CDR3 has 18 amino acids. In DNA form, the CDR3 reads TGCGCCAGCAGCCAAGATCCGGGCAGGGTGGCAAACACCGGGGAGCTGTTTTTT. Protein: CASSQDPGRVANTGELFF.

This clone was recorded a few times. V and J are TRBV11-2 and TRBJ1-3; a possible D gene is TRBD1 (6 bases). The V end lost 1 base, the J end lost 7 bases, and 11 bases lay between the germline ends. The CDR3 spans 14 residues. Germline CDR1 reads SGHAT; CDR2 reads FQNNGV. The CDR3 bases are TGTGCCAGCAGCTTAGCTACAGGGCGGAACACCATATATTTT. Translated, it gives CASSLATGRNTIYF.

The chain joins TRBV19 to TRBJ1-1, with D possibly being TRBD1 (5 bases). CDR1 is LNHDA, CDR2 SQIVND, per germline (reference sequence). V was clipped by 3 bases and J by 11 bases, with 19 bases between them. The CDR3 sequence is 14 residues long. CDR3 in DNA: TGTGCCAGTAGTATCGTATACGGCGGTGAGGGGGCTTTCTTT. The encoded protein is CASSIVYGGEGAFF.

This chain links TRBV6-4 with TRBJ2-3; 9 bases agree with TRBD2. The V and J ends lost 5 bases and 8 bases, in that order; junction bases with no gene match: 11. CDR1 MRHNA and CDR2 SNTAGT come from the germline V gene. This CDR3 region has 15 residues. The CDR3 is CASSQEVAGVSTQYF. CDR3 coding DNA: TGTGCCAGCAGTCAGGAGGTAGCGGGAGTAAGTACGCAGTATTTT.

The chain joins TRBV30 to TRBJ2-5; D is possibly TRBD2 (5 bases). V shed 3 bases and J shed 5 bases, with 13 bases lying between them. The CDR3 length is 13 residues. From germline, CDR1 is GTSNPN and CDR2 SVGIG (reference sequence). The CDR3 spells CAWRPGVLETQYF. CDR3 bases: TGTGCCTGGAGACCCGGGGTCCTGGAGACCCAGTACTTC.

This chain uses TRBV5-1 with TRBJ2-2, with TRBD1 matching 9 bases. The J segment lost 4 bases and the V segment lost 0 bases, leaving 1 base of the junction unmatched. Per the germline V gene, CDR1 is SGHRS and CDR2 is YFSETQ. The CDR3 is 15 residues long. CDR3 nucleotides: TGCGCCAGCAGCTTGGTGACAGGGGGCACCGGGGAGCTGTTTTTT. Translated: CASSLVTGGTGELFF.

V gene TRBV9 combines with J gene TRBJ2-2; 9 nucleotides align to TRBD2. CDR3 size: 18 residues. Germline V gene data show CDR1 as SGDLS and CDR2 as YYNGEE. V gave up 0 bases and J gave up 2 bases; unmatched junction bases: 8. CDR3 amino acids: CASSVGASGGINTGELFF. CDR3 DNA sequence: TGTGCCAGCAGCGTAGGGGCGAGCGGGGGGATTAACACCGGGGAGCTGTTTTTT.

This chain links TRBV7-2 with TRBJ2-2; TRBD1 aligns across 8 bases. Germline CDR1 and CDR2: SGHTA and FQGNSA. The CDR3 length is 18 residues. Trimming at V came to 1 base and at J to 3 bases, leaving 10 bases not matched to a gene. CDR3 in DNA: TGTGCCAGCAGCTTAGTAAGAGGAGGGACAGGCTACACCGGGGAGCTGTTTTTT. This gives the protein CASSLVRGGTGYTGELFF.

This clone was counted a single time. The chain links TRBV7-2 to TRBJ2-5, with 10 bases matching TRBD2. The CDR3 is 17 residues long. J gave up 2 bases and V 1 base, and 7 bases lay outside the gene matches. Germline V lookup: CDR1 SGHTA, CDR2 FQGNSA. Written as DNA, the CDR3 is TGTGCCAGCAGCTTAGTGGTCACTAGCGGGGTTCAAGAGACCCAGTACTTC. Its translation is CASSLVVTSGVQETQYF.

V usage is TRBV4-2 and J usage is TRBJ2-1, with 7 bases that match TRBD2. This CDR3 region has 14 residues. In germline, CDR1 is LGHNA, CDR2 YNFKEQ. The V gene end was trimmed by 8 bases and the J gene end by 2 bases; junction bases not matched to a gene: 6. CDR3 loop: CASHRGDAYNEQFF. The DNA for the CDR3 is TGTGCCAGCCATCGGGGGGACGCCTACAATGAGCAGTTCTTC.

In regard to this clone: One end of the junction varies from germline; a read error may be responsible. The chain employs TRBV5-1 and TRBJ1-2, with D tentatively TRBD1 (5 bases). The CDR3 covers 11 residues. Germline lookup yields CDR1 SGHRS and CDR2 YFSETQ. The CDR3 DNA reads as TGCGCCAGCAGGGATTCGTACAGGACACACTTC. Its translation is CASRDSYRTHF.